What follows is one TCR beta chain and its context. Only in-frame clones appear in the TCRdb table, and some are missing; sequencing was by immunoSEQ multiplex PCR. The sample lists around 67,000 clones, approximately 90% occurring once. The sample originates from a study of control samples from healthy donors and cancer patients. The clonotype comes from a man in his 60s with colorectal cancer. Material: PBMCs.

In DNA, the CDR3 is TGTGCCAGCAGCTTAAATGTGCTGGGCACTGAAGCTTTCTTT. Amino acid sequence: CASSLNVLGTEAFF. The chain has TRBV7-2 and TRBJ1-1, with D unclear. Germline V gene lookup returns CDR1 SGHTA and CDR2 FQGNSA. V lost 2 bases, J lost 4 bases, and 11 bases lay in between. CDR3 length: 14 residues.